This is a list of T cell receptor beta chains from one sample in a study of cytomegalovirus exposure and HLA in healthy donors. Using immunoSEQ multiplex PCR, the repertoire was profiled, and TCRdb retains in-frame clones only, with some absent. The data hold 200,000 to 250,000 clones, with about nine tenths observed a single time. The specimen sequenced was PBMCs. These TCRs come from a woman aged 18-29 years in good health and CMV-seropositive. CDR3s include the opening cysteine and the closing phenylalanine or tryptophan. D genes are given only for firm matches. Size tells how often a clone was seen (once, few, many) or the class of an expanded clone, and some rows leave it out.

j_call,d_call,clone_size,v_call,cdr3_aa,cdr3_nt
TRBJ1-1,NA,NA,TRBV9,CASSPEGGLSTEAFF,TGTGCCAGCAGCCCAGAGGGCGGTTTGAGTACTGAAGCTTTCTTT
TRBJ2-5,NA,once,TRBV29-1,CSVSEGETQYF,TGCAGCGTCTCAGAGGGAGAGACCCAGTACTTC
TRBJ2-7,NA,NA,TRBV29-1,CSVEARGSYEQYF,TGCAGCGTTGAGGCCAGGGGATCCTACGAGCAGTACTTC
TRBJ1-1,NA,NA,TRBV18,CASSPEYRDGSEAFF,TGTGCCAGCTCACCAGAGTACAGGGACGGCTCTGAAGCTTTCTTT
TRBJ1-5,TRBD1,NA,TRBV6-1,CASSWQGSGGQPQHF,TGTGCCAGCAGTTGGCAGGGCTCAGGGGGTCAGCCCCAGCATTTT
TRBJ2-3,NA,NA,TRBV6-1,CATTRDFSYTDTQYF,TGTGCCACAACCCGGGACTTTTCCTACACAGATACGCAGTATTTT
TRBJ2-5,TRBD2,NA,TRBV5-6,CASSSASGRARETQYF,TGTGCCAGCAGCTCCGCGAGCGGGAGGGCCAGGGAGACCCAGTACTTC
TRBJ1-5,TRBD1,NA,TRBV2,CASSKERQGNQPQHF,TGTGCCAGCAGTAAAGAGAGACAGGGGAATCAGCCCCAGCATTTT
TRBJ1-1,TRBD1,NA,TRBV27,CASSRRTGGIGDTEAFF,TGTGCCAGCAGTCGCAGGACAGGGGGAATTGGAGACACTGAAGCTTTCTTT
TRBJ1-5,NA,NA,TRBV2,CASSEDWQTLQDQPQHF,TGTGCCAGCAGTGAAGACTGGCAGACCCTTCAGGATCAGCCCCAGCATTTT
TRBJ1-2,TRBD1,NA,TRBV11-1,CASREGQGALPRGYTF,TGTGCCAGCAGGGAGGGACAGGGGGCGCTTCCTCGTGGCTACACCTTC
TRBJ2-7,TRBD2,few,TRBV7-6,CASSLGLATEQYF,TGTGCCAGCAGCTTGGGACTAGCGACCGAGCAGTACTTC
TRBJ2-1,TRBD1,NA,TRBV4-1,CASSARDRGFRSYNEQFF,TGCGCCAGCAGCGCCCGGGACAGGGGGTTTAGGTCCTACAATGAGCAGTTCTTC
TRBJ2-7,TRBD2,NA,TRBV7-8,CASSYPGGGRAWEQYF,TGTGCCAGCAGCTACCCCGGGGGGGGGCGGGCGTGGGAGCAGTACTTC
TRBJ2-2,NA,NA,TRBV6-5,CASSYGRARNTGELFF,TGTGCCAGCAGTTACGGCAGGGCAAGGAACACCGGGGAGCTGTTTTTT
TRBJ2-7,TRBD2,NA,TRBV11-2,CASSLGVAATSGIYEQYF,TGTGCCAGCAGCTTAGGGGTGGCTGCGACTAGCGGGATCTACGAGCAGTACTTC
TRBJ2-7,NA,once,TRBV25-1,CASSDTNLAYEQYF,TGTGCCAGCAGTGACACCAATTTAGCCTACGAGCAGTACTTC
TRBJ2-3,TRBD2,NA,TRBV11-2,CASSPPSGRMGTDTQYF,TGTGCCAGCAGCCCCCCCAGCGGGAGAATGGGCACAGATACGCAGTATTTT
TRBJ2-3,NA,NA,TRBV27,CASSLGLYNTQYF,TGTGCCAGCAGTTTAGGCTTGTATAATACGCAGTATTTT